Below, 7 T cell receptor beta chains from the same sample are listed, as sequenced in a study of blood T cell repertoires in COVID-19. This table comes from immunoSEQ multiplex PCR, and its TCRdb copy is limited to in-frame clones, with some not included. Of around 23,000 clones in the sample, about 72% were seen once. The sample consisted of peripheral blood. Receptors originate from a woman over 75 with acute or convalescent COVID-19.

This clone was found a few times. The V and J genes are TRBV30 and TRBJ1-1; D perhaps matches TRBD1 (6 bases). V lost 1 base and J lost 11, with 14 bases in between. This CDR3 region has 12 residues. Germline CDR1 is GTSNPN and CDR2 is SVGIG (reference sequence). The CDR3 loop is CAWSGRGRWAFF. CDR3 nucleotide sequence: TGTGCCTGGAGTGGCAGGGGAAGGTGGGCTTTCTTT.

The chain employs TRBV15 and TRBJ2-7; 8 nucleotides line up with TRBD1. Germline V CDR1 and CDR2: LNHNV, YYDKDF (reference sequence). J gave up 4 bases and V 1 base, and 12 bases lay outside the gene matches. The CDR3 sequence is 17 residues long. The CDR3 protein is CATSRGGPRTGRYEQYF. The CDR3 DNA sequence: TGTGCCACCAGCAGAGGGGGGCCCAGGACAGGGAGATACGAGCAGTACTTC.

This clone was found a few times. The chain joins TRBV9 to TRBJ2-7, with D maybe TRBD2 (6 bases). Between the trimmed V and J ends, which lost 0 bases and 6 bases, there was a span of 16 bases. This CDR3 contains 15 residues. Per the germline V gene, CDR1 is SGDLS and CDR2 is YYNGEE. The CDR3: CASSVGLREVSEQYF. CDR3 nucleotide sequence: TGTGCCAGCAGCGTAGGTCTCAGGGAGGTCTCCGAGCAGTACTTC.

This clone appeared a few times. The chain joins TRBV21-1 to TRBJ1-1. TRBV21-1 is given as a pseudogene. This CDR3 region has 18 residues. The CDR3 nucleotides read TGTGCCAGCAGCAAAAGGAGGGTCTGTGGGGGTTTGAACACTGAAGCTTTCTTT. Translating it yields CASSKRRVCGGLNTEAFF.

This chain connects TRBV13 to TRBJ2-3; TRBD1 is a possible D gene (6 bases). The CDR3 loop spans 12 amino acids. V gave up 5 bases and J gave up 9 bases, with 12 bases separating them. Germline loops: CDR1 PRHDT, CDR2 FYEKMQ (reference sequence). CDR3 DNA sequence: TGTGCCAGCAGCCCAGGGGAGATAACGCAGTATTTT. It translates to CASSPGEITQYF.

This chain links TRBV7-8 with TRBJ1-1; maybe TRBD1 (6 bases). Germline V lookup: CDR1 SGHVS, CDR2 FQNEAQ. V lost 6 bases, J lost 1 base, and 9 bases lay in between. This CDR3 is built from 13 residues. The CDR3 DNA sequence: TGTGCCAGCAGATTGACAGGGAACACTGAAGCTTTCTTT. Amino acid sequence: CASRLTGNTEAFF.

The rearrangement uses TRBV5-4 and TRBJ1-1; 8 nucleotides agree with TRBD1. CDR1 is SGHNT and CDR2 is YYREEE in the germline V gene (reference sequence). V lost 3 bases and J lost 4; bases outside the gene matches: 11. The CDR3 spans 16 residues. The CDR3: CASSSRLQTGVTEAFF. CDR3 in DNA: TGTGCCAGCAGCTCCAGACTACAGACAGGGGTCACTGAAGCTTTCTTT.